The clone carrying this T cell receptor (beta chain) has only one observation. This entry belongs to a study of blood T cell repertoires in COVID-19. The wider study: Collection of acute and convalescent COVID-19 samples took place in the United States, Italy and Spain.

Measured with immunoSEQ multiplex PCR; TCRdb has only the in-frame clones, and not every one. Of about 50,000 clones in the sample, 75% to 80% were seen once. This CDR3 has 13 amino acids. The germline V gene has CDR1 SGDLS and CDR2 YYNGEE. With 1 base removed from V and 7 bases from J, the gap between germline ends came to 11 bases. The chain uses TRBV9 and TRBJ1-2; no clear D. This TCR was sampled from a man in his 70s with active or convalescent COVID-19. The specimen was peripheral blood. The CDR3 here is CASSVSSAAGYTF. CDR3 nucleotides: TGTGCCAGCAGCGTATCGTCCGCGGCTGGCTACACCTTC. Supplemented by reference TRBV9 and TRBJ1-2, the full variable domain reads DSGVTQTPKHLITATGQRVTLRCSPRSGDLSVYWYQQSLDQGLQFLIQYYNGEERAKGNILERFSAQQFPDLHSELNLSSLELGDSALYFCASSVSSAAGYTFGSGTRLTVV.